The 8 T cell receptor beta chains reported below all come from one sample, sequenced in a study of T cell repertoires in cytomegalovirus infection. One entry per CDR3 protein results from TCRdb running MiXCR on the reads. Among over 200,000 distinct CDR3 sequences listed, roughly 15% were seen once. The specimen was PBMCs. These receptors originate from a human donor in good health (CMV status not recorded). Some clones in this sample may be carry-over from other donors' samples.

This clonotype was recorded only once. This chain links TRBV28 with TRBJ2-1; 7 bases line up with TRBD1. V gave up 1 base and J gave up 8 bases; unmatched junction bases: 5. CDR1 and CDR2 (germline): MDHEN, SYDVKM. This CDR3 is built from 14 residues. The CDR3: CASSLSRGYHEQFF. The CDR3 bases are TGTGCCAGCAGTTTATCCAGGGGGTACCATGAGCAGTTCTTC.

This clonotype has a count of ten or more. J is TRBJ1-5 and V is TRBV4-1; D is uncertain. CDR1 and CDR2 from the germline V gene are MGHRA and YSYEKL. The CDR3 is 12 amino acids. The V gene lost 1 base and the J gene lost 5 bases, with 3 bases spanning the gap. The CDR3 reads CASSQGYQPQHF. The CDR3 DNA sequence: TGCGCCAGCAGCCAAGGATATCAGCCCCAGCATTTT.

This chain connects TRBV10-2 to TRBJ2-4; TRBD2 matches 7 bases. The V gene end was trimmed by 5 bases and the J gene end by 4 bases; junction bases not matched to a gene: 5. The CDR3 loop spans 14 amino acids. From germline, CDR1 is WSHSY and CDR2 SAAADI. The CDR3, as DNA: TGCGCCAGCAGTCAGCCGGGACTAAAAAACATTCAGTACTTC. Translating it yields CASSQPGLKNIQYF.

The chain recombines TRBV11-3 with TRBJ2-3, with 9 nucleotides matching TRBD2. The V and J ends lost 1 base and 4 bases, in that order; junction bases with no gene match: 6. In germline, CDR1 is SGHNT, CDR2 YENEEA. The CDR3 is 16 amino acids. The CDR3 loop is CASSLGAGTSSDTQYF. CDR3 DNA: TGTGCCAGCAGCTTAGGGGCCGGGACTAGCTCAGATACGCAGTATTTT. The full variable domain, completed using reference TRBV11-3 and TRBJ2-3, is EAGVVQSPRYKIIEKKQPVAFWCNPISGHNTLYWYLQNLGQGPELLIRYENEEAVDDSQLPKDRFSAERLKGVDSTLKIQPAELGDSAVYLCASSLGAGTSSDTQYFGPGTRLTVL.

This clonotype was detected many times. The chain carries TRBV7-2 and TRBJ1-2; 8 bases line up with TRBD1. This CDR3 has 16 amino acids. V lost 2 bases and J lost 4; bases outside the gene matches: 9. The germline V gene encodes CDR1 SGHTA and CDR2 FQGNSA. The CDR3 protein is CASSLKAGGAGYGYTF. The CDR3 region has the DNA TGTGCCAGCAGCTTAAAAGCAGGGGGCGCCGGCTATGGCTACACCTTC.

CDR3 DNA sequence: TGTGCCAGCAGGGAAGGACAGCTCTATAATTCACCCCTCCACTTT. Translated: CASREGQLYNSPLHF. The J gene is TRBJ1-6, the V gene TRBV6-6, with D possibly matching TRBD1 (6 bases). Germline CDR1 reads MNHNY; CDR2 reads SVGAGI (reference sequence). The CDR3 contains 15 residues. Trimming left V 6 bases short and J 3 bases short, with 12 bases between.

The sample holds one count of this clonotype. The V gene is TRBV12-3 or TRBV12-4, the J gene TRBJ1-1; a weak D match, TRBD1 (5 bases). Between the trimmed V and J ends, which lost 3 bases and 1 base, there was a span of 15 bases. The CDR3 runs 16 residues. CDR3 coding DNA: TGTGCCAGCAGTTTCCCTCCATTTGGGGCGAACACTGAAGCTTTCTTT. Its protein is CASSFPPFGANTEAFF.

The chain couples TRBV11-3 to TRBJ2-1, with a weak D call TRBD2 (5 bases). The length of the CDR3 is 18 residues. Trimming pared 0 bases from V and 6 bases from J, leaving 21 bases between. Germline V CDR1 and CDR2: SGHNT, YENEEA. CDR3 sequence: CASSLERTGPAAGNEQFF. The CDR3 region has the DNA TGTGCCAGCAGCTTAGAGAGGACCGGCCCCGCCGCGGGCAATGAGCAGTTCTTC.